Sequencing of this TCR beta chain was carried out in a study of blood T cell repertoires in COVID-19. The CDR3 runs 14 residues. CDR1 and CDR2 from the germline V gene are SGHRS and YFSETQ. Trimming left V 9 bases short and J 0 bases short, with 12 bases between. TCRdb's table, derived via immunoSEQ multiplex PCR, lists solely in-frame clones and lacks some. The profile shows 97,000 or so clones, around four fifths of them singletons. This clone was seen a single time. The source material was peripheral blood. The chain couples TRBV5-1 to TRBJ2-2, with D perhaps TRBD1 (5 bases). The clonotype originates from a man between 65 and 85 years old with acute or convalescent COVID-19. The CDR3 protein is CATTDKSNTGELFF. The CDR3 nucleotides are TGCGCCACCACGGACAAGTCGAACACCGGGGAGCTGTTTTTT.